The T cell receptor beta chain described here comes from a study of T-cell reconstitution after alpha-beta-depleted transplantation in children. A TCRbeta library incorporating unique molecular identifiers was prepared. MiXCR was run by TCRdb on the PCR reads, yielding one entry per CDR3 protein. The table shows approximately 400,000 distinct CDR3 sequences, with about a sixth occurring only once. This clonotype was counted at least ten times. The sequence derives from a boy in the first two years of life who had a stem cell transplant for Wiskott-Aldrich syndrome, so the T cells may come from the graft donor. This specimen was PBMCs, mostly from graft donor cells, taken 360 days after TCRalphabeta/CD19-depleted stem cell transplant.

As DNA, the CDR3 is TGTGCCAGCAGTTTCGCGTTGGAGACTGAAGCTTTCTTT. Translated, it gives CASSFALETEAFF. The rearrangement links TRBV12-3 or TRBV12-4 to TRBJ1-1; D is uncertain. Trimming took 3 bases from V and 5 from J, leaving 10 bases between them. The CDR3 sequence is 13 residues long.